These T cell receptor beta chains were read from a single sample in a study of beta chain features in type 1 diabetes. The repertoire was sequenced with immunoSEQ multiplex PCR; TCRdb's copy has only in-frame clones and lacks some. This sample has roughly 400,000 clones; around 16% occur once, and the top ten carry around 0.02%. The specimen sequenced was naive CD4+ T cells from blood. These receptors were obtained from a woman between 18 and 29 years old in good health. Each CDR3 is given with its conserved first and last residue. Fields, in order: D gene, V gene, J gene, clone size, CDR3 protein, CDR3 DNA. D genes are given only for firm matches. Expanded clones get a size class; other rows say once, few or many, or leave the size out.

>TRBD1|TRBV5-1|TRBJ1-1|few
CASSPGQGTEAFF
TGCGCCAGCAGCCCCGGACAGGGCACTGAAGCTTTCTTT
>NA|TRBV5-4|TRBJ2-1|NA
CASSLGAGTYNEQFF
TGTGCCAGCAGCTTGGGGGCGGGTACCTACAATGAGCAGTTCTTC
>NA|TRBV6-1|TRBJ1-2|NA
CASSENPPYGYTF
TGTGCCAGCTCGGAGAATCCACCGTATGGCTACACCTTC
>NA|TRBV9|TRBJ2-3|few
CASSVERNTQYF
TGTGCCAGCAGCGTAGAGAGGAATACGCAGTATTTT
>TRBD2|TRBV29-1|TRBJ2-5|NA
CSVGNPPGLTMETQYF
TGCAGCGTTGGAAACCCCCCGGGACTAACGATGGAGACCCAGTACTTC
>TRBD2|TRBV15|TRBJ2-1|few
CATSREILAGGNNEQFF
TGTGCCACCAGCAGAGAGATACTAGCGGGAGGGAACAATGAGCAGTTCTTC
>NA|TRBV9|TRBJ1-1|NA
CASSVALVPQQGNTEAFF
TGTGCCAGCAGCGTAGCTTTGGTCCCCCAACAGGGGAACACTGAAGCTTTCTTT
>TRBD2|TRBV30|TRBJ2-1|NA
CAWSVEAGGTYNEQFF
TGTGCCTGGAGTGTAGAAGCGGGAGGGACCTACAATGAGCAGTTCTTC
>NA|TRBV30|TRBJ2-1|NA
CAWNRGRAGNEQFF
TGTGCCTGGAATCGTGGTCGCGCGGGGAATGAGCAGTTCTTC
>TRBD2|TRBV5-1|TRBJ2-3|NA
CASSLIGRAGTDTQYF
TGCGCCAGCAGCTTAATCGGGAGGGCCGGCACAGATACGCAGTATTTT
>NA|TRBV4-1|TRBJ1-1|few
CASSQESRAREAFF
TGCGCCAGCAGCCAAGAGAGCAGGGCCCGTGAAGCTTTCTTT
>TRBD2|TRBV11-2|TRBJ2-3|NA
CASRAGVGRTDTQYF
TGTGCCAGCAGGGCGGGAGTAGGTCGGACAGATACGCAGTATTTT
>NA|TRBV4-3|TRBJ1-2|few
CASSDLVGVGYTF
TGCGCCAGCAGCGACCTCGTAGGAGTCGGCTACACCTTC
>NA|TRBV7-9|TRBJ2-2|NA
CASSYTGTNTGELFF
TGTGCCAGCAGCTATACAGGGACGAACACCGGGGAGCTGTTTTTT
>NA|TRBV9|TRBJ2-1|NA
CASSVGLSGPAFF
TGTGCCAGCAGCGTGGGACTTTCGGGCCCAGCGTTCTTC
>NA|TRBV18|TRBJ2-7|NA
CASSPPGGTRRLHEQYF
TGTGCCAGCTCACCACCCGGCGGAACCCGGCGTCTCCACGAGCAGTACTTC
>NA|TRBV15|TRBJ2-3|few
CATSRRTDDTQYF
TGTGCCACCAGCAGAAGGACAGATGATACGCAGTATTTT
>TRBD1|TRBV9|TRBJ2-1|NA
CASSPGQGYNEQFF
TGTGCCAGCAGCCCCGGACAGGGTTACAATGAGCAGTTCTTC
>NA|TRBV7-8|TRBJ2-1|few
CASSKEERLAFEQFF
TGTGCCAGCAGCAAAGAGGAGAGGCTAGCCTTTGAGCAGTTCTTC
>TRBD1|TRBV5-1|TRBJ2-7|few
CASSTSGTAYEQYF
TGCGCCAGCAGCACCTCCGGGACAGCCTACGAGCAGTACTTC
>NA|TRBV28|TRBJ1-5|NA
CASSWTVYSNQPQHF
TGTGCCAGCAGTTGGACAGTTTATAGCAATCAGCCCCAGCATTTT
>TRBD1|TRBV25-1|TRBJ2-7|NA
CASTGQVYEQYF
TGTGCCAGCACTGGACAGGTCTACGAGCAGTACTTC
>TRBD2|TRBV7-2|TRBJ2-3|few
CASSLGLAGGIDTQYF
TGTGCCAGCAGCCTGGGACTAGCGGGAGGAATAGATACGCAGTATTTT
>TRBD2|TRBV4-1|TRBJ2-5|NA
CASASLAGVIRETQYF
TGCGCCAGCGCCTCACTAGCGGGAGTTATAAGGGAGACCCAGTACTTC